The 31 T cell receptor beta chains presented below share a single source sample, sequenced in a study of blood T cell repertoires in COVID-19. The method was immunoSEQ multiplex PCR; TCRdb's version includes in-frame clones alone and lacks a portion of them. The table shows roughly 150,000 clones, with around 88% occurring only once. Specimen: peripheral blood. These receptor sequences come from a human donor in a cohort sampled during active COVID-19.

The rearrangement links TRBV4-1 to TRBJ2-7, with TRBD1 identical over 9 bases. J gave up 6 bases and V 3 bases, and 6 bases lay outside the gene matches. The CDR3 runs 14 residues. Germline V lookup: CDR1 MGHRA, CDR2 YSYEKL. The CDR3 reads CASSQGQGPFEQYF. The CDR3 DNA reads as TGCGCCAGCAGCCAGGGACAGGGTCCTTTCGAGCAGTACTTC.

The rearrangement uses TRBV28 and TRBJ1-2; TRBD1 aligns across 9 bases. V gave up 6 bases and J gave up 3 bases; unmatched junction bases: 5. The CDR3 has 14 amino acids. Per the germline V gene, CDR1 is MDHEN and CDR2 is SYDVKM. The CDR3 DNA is TGTGCCAGCAGGCCCGGACAGGGGTACTATGGCTACACCTTC. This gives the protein CASRPGQGYYGYTF.

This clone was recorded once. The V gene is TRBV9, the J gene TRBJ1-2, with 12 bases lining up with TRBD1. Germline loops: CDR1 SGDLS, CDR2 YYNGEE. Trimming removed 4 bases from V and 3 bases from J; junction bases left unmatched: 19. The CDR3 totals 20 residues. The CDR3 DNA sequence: TGTGCCAGCAGCTCCGCGCCCTCTCCGGGACAGGGGGCGCTCGACTATGGCTACACCTTC. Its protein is CASSSAPSPGQGALDYGYTF. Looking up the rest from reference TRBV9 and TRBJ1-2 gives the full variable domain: DSGVTQTPKHLITATGQRVTLRCSPRSGDLSVYWYQQSLDQGLQFLIQYYNGEERAKGNILERFSAQQFPDLHSELNLSSLELGDSALYFCASSSAPSPGQGALDYGYTFGSGTRLTVV.

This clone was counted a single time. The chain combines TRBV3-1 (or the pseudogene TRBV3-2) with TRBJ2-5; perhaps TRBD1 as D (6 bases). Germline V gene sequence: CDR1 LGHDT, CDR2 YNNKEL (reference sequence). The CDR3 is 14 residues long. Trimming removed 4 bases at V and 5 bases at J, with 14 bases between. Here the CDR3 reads CASSRTGLGETQYF. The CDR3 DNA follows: TGTGCCAGCAGCCGAACAGGGCTGGGGGAGACCCAGTACTTC.

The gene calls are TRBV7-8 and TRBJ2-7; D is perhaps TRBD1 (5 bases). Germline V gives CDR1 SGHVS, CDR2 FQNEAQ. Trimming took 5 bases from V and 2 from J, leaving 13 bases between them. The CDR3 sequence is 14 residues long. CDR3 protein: CASSHRQPAYEQYF. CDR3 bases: TGTGCCAGCAGCCACAGACAGCCAGCCTACGAGCAGTACTTC.

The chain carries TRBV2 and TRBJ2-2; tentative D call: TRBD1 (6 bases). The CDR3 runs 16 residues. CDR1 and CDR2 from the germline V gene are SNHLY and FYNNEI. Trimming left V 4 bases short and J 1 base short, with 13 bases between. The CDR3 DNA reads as TGTGCCAGCAGTGCTCGCGGCAGGGGGAACACCGGGGAGCTGTTTTTT. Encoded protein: CASSARGRGNTGELFF.

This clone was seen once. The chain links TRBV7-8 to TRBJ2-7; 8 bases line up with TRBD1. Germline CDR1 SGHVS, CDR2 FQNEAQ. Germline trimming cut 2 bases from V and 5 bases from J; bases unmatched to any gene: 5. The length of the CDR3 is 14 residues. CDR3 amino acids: CASSLLDRAHEQYF. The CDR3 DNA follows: TGTGCCAGCAGCTTATTGGACAGGGCCCACGAGCAGTACTTC.

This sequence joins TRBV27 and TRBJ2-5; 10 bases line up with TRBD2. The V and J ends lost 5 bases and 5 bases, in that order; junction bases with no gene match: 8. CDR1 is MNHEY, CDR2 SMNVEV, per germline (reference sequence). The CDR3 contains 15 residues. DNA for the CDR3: TGTGCCAGCAGTCCTGGACTAGCGGATAGGGAGACCCAGTACTTC. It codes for CASSPGLADRETQYF.

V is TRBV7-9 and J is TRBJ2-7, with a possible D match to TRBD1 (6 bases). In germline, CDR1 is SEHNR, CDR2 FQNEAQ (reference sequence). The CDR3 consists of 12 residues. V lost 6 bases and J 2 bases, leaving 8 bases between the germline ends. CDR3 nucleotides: TGTGCCAGCAGTGAGGGGGCCTACGAGCAGTACTTC. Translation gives CASSEGAYEQYF.

CDR3 residues: CASSFTALPATEAFF. The CDR3, as DNA: TGTGCCAGTAGTTTTACAGCACTCCCTGCAACTGAAGCTTTCTTT. The rearrangement joins TRBV19 to TRBJ1-1; D gene ambiguous. The V end lost 5 bases, the J end lost 5 bases, and 18 bases lay between the germline ends. The CDR3 runs to 15 residues. Germline V lookup: CDR1 LNHDA, CDR2 SQIVND (reference sequence).

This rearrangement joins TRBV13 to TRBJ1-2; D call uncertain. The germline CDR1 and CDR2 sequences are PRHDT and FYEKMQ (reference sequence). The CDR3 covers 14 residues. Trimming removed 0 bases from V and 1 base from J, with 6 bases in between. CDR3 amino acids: CASSLGGFNYGYTF. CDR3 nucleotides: TGTGCCAGCAGCTTAGGCGGGTTTAACTATGGCTACACCTTC.

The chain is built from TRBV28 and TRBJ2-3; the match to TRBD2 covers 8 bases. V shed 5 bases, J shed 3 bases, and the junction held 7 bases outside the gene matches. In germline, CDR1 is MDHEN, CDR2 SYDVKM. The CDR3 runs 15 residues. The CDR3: CASSPRGGATDTQYF. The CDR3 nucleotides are TGTGCCAGCAGTCCCCGGGGGGGCGCGACAGATACGCAGTATTTT.

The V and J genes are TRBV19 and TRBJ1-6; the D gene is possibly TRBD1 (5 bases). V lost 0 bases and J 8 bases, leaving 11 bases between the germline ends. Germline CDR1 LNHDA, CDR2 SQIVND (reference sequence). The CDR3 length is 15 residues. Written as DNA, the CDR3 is TGTGCCAGTAGTATAGATCACCGCAGGGATTCACCCCTCCACTTT. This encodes CASSIDHRRDSPLHF.

CDR3 region: CASSHRTVSTEAFF. As DNA, the CDR3 is TGTGCCAGCAGCCATAGGACAGTCAGTACTGAAGCTTTCTTT. The chain couples TRBV3-1 (or the pseudogene TRBV3-2) to TRBJ1-1; D possibly corresponds to TRBD1 (6 bases). V was cut by 3 bases and J by 5 bases, with 13 bases left in between. Germline V lookup: CDR1 LGHDT, CDR2 YNNKEL (reference sequence). This CDR3 is built from 14 residues.

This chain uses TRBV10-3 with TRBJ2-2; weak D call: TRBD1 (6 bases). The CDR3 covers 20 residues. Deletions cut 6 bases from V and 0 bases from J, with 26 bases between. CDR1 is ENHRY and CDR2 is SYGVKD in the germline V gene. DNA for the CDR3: TGTGCCATCAGCCGTTTGGGGGCTTTGGCAGGCCCTCCGAACACCGGGGAGCTGTTTTTT. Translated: CAISRLGALAGPPNTGELFF.

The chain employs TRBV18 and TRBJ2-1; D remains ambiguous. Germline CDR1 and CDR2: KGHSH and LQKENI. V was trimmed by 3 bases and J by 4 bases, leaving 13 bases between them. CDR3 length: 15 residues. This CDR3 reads CASSPGAPPYNEQFF. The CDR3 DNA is TGTGCCAGCTCACCGGGCGCTCCCCCGTACAATGAGCAGTTCTTC.

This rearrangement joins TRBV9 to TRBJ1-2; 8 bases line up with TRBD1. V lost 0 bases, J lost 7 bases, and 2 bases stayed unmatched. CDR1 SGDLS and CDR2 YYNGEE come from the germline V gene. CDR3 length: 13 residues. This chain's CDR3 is CASSVGQGAGYTF. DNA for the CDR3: TGTGCCAGCAGCGTAGGCCAGGGGGCTGGCTACACCTTC.

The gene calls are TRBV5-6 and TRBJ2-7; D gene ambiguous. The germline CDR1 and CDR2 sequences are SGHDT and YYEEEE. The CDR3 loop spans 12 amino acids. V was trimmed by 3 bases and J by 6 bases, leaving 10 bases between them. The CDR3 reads CASSYSYSEQYF. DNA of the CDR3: TGTGCCAGCAGCTACTCATACAGCGAGCAGTACTTC.

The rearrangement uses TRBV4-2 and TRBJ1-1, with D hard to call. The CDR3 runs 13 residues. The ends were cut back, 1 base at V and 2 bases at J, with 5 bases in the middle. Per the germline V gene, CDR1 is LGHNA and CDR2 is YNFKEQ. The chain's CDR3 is CASSQAGNTEAFF. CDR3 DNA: TGTGCCAGCAGCCAAGCGGGTAACACTGAAGCTTTCTTT.

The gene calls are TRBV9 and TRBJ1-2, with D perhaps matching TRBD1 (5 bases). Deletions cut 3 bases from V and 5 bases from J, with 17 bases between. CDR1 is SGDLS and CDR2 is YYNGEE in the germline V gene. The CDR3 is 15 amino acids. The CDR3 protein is CASSAGDGGVYGYTF. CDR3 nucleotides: TGTGCCAGCAGCGCGGGAGACGGAGGGGTTTATGGCTACACCTTC.

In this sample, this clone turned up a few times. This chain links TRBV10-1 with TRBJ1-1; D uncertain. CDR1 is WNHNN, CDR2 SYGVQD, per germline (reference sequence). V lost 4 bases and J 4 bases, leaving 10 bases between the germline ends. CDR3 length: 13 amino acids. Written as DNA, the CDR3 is TGCGCCAGCAGTGTGGAGGGTACCACTGAAGCTTTCTTT. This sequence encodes CASSVEGTTEAFF.

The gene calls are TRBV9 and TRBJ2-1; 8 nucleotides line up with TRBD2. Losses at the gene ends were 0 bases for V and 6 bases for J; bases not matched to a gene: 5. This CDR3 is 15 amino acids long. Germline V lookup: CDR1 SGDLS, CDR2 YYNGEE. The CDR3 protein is CASSVGGLDANEQFF. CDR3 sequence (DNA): TGTGCCAGCAGCGTAGGGGGACTAGATGCCAATGAGCAGTTCTTC.

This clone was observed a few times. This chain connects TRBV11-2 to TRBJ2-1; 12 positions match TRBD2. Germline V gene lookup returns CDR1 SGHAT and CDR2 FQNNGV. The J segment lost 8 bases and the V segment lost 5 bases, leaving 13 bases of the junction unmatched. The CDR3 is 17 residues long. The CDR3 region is CASSTRIGTSGPHEQFF. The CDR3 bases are TGTGCCAGCAGCACCCGGATTGGGACTAGCGGGCCCCATGAGCAGTTCTTC.

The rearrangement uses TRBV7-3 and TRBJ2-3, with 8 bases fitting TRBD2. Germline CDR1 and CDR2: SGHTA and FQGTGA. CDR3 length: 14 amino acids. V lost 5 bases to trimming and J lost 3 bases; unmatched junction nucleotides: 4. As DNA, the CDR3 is TGTGCCAGCAGCCCCGGGACTAGTACAGATACGCAGTATTTT. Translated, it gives CASSPGTSTDTQYF.

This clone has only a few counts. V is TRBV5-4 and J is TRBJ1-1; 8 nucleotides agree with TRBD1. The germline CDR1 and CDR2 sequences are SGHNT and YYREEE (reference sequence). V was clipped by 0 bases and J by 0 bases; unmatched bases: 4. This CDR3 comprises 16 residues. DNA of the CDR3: TGTGCCAGCAGCTTGGCAGGACAGGGAATGAACACTGAAGCTTTCTTT. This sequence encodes CASSLAGQGMNTEAFF. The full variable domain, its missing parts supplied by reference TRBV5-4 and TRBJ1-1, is ETGVTQSPTHLIKTRGQQVTLRCSSQSGHNTVSWYQQALGQGPQFIFQYYREEENGRGNFPPRFSGLQFPNYSSELNVNALELDDSALYLCASSLAGQGMNTEAFFGQGTRLTVV.

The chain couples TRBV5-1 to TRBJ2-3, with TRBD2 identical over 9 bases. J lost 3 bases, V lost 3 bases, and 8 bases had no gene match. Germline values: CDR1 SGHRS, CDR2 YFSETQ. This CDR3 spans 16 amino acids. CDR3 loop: CASSSLAGEVTDTQYF. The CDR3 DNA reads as TGCGCCAGCAGCTCCTTAGCGGGAGAGGTTACAGATACGCAGTATTTT.

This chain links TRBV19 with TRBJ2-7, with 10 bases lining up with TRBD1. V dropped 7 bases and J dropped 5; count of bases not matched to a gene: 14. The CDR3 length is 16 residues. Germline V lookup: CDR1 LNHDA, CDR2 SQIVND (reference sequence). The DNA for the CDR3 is TGTGCCAGTACCCCTTCCGGGACAGGGGTAATGAACGAGCAGTACTTC. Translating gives CASTPSGTGVMNEQYF.

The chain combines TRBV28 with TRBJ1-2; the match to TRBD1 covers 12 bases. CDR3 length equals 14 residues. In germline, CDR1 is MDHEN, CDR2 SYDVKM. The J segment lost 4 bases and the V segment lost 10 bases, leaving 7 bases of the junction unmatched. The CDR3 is CATTGTGGVYGYTF. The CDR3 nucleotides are TGTGCCACCACCGGGACAGGGGGCGTCTATGGCTACACCTTC.

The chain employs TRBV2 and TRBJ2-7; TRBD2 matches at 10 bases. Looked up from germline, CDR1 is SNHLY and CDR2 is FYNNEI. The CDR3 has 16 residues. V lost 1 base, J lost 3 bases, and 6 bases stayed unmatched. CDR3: CASSEEVAGGNYEQYF. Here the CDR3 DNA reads TGTGCCAGCAGTGAAGAGGTAGCGGGAGGAAACTACGAGCAGTACTTC.

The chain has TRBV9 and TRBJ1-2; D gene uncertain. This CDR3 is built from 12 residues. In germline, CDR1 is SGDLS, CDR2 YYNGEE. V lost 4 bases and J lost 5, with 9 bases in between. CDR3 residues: CASSLQDYGYTF. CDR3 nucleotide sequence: TGTGCCAGCAGCCTGCAGGATTATGGCTACACCTTC. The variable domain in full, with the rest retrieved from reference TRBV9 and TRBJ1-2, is DSGVTQTPKHLITATGQRVTLRCSPRSGDLSVYWYQQSLDQGLQFLIQYYNGEERAKGNILERFSAQQFPDLHSELNLSSLELGDSALYFCASSLQDYGYTFGSGTRLTVV.

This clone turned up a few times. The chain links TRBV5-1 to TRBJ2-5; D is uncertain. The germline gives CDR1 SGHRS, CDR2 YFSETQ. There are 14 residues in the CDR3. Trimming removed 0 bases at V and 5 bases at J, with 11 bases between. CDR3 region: CASSLVAVEETQYF. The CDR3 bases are TGCGCCAGCAGCTTGGTGGCGGTAGAGGAGACCCAGTACTTC.